This T cell receptor (beta chain) was recorded in a study of HIV-infected children after antiretroviral therapy interruption. About the study: In continuous treatment, analyzed samples were from weeks 0, 48 and 150.

The treatment denotes: PENTA 11 planned treatment interruption arm or continuous ART arm. This clonotype occurred many times. This CDR3 spans 16 amino acids. The V gene's germline CDR1 is SGHAT and CDR2 FQNNGV. Trimming took off 3 bases at V and 5 bases at J, with 16 bases between the two ends. Unique molecular identifiers were included in an RNA-based 3' RACE TCR library. TCRdb passed the 3' RACE reads through MiXCR, listing each CDR3 protein once. Counted here are some 16,000 distinct CDR3 sequences, about 3.7% occurring once; the ten biggest clones make up about 4.8%. The rearrangement uses TRBV11-2 and TRBJ2-2; D not certain. The clonotype originates from a child aged 2 to 17 with HIV. This sample comprised CD45RA+ CD4+ T cells from PBMCs, obtained from a donor given antiretroviral therapy, either interrupted or continuous. Subset here: naive CD4+ CD45RA+ CD45RO- T cells. CDR3 DNA sequence: TGTGCCAGCAGCTTGGTTTCTTCCCCGGAGACCGGGGAGCTGTTTTTT. Protein: CASSLVSSPETGELFF.